Listed below are T cell receptor beta chains from one sample, sequenced in a study of long-term antiretroviral therapy in people with HIV. Assay used: immunoSEQ multiplex PCR; TCRdb lists only in-frame clones, some missing. Of under 20,000 clones listed, 80% to 90% are singletons. The material was unsorted PBMCs, obtained 0.3 years after starting antiretroviral therapy. The receptors here all came from a man aged 18 to 29 with HIV. Both conserved end residues are part of each CDR3. Each record gives: V gene, D gene, clone size, J gene, CDR3 DNA, CDR3 protein. D genes are given only for firm matches. Clone size is stated in some rows and not others, as once, few, many or a class when expanded.

TRBV4-1	-	-	TRBJ2-2	TGCGCCAGCAGCCAAGGGGGAGGGGAGCTGTTTTTT	CASSQGGGELFF
TRBV10-3	-	-	TRBJ1-1	TGTGCCATCAGTGAGTCTATCGGGGTAGGGACTGAAGCTTTCTTT	CAISESIGVGTEAFF
TRBV6-4	-	-	TRBJ2-7	TGTGCCAGCAGTGACTCGGGGGGTCCACGCCTAAAAGAATATAAGAACTTC	CASSDSGGPRLKEYKNF
TRBV7-9	TRBD1	once	TRBJ1-2	TGTGCCAGCAGCTTATCGGTTCGGTCAGGGGACAGGTGGGACTATGGCTACACCTTC	CASSLSVRSGDRWDYGYTF
TRBV28	TRBD1	once	TRBJ1-2	TGTGCCAGCAGAATCGACAGGGGTTATCGAAACTATGGCTACACCTTC	CASRIDRGYRNYGYTF
TRBV19	TRBD2	-	TRBJ2-2	TGTGCCAGTAGTACCACAGGGACTAGCGGGTTCTTACCCGGGGAGCTGTTTTTT	CASSTTGTSGFLPGELFF
TRBV7-9	-	-	TRBJ2-5	TGTGCCAGCAGCTTAGGGGGGCGGGGCGTCCAAGAGACCCAGTACTTC	CASSLGGRGVQETQYF
TRBV23-1	-	-	TRBJ1-5	TGCGCCAGCAGTCAATCGCGTGGCGGGTGCGACAGGAGCAATCAGCCCCAGCATTTT	CASSQSRGGCDRSNQPQHF
TRBV19	TRBD2	-	TRBJ2-1	TGTGCCAGTAGTAAATTTGGTAGCGGGGGGGCCCGTCTCGAGCAGTTCTTC	CASSKFGSGGARLEQFF
TRBV7-9	-	few	TRBJ1-2	TGTGCCAGCAGAATTAATGACAGGAACTATGGCTACACCTTC	CASRINDRNYGYTF
TRBV2	-	-	TRBJ1-1	TGTGCCAGCAGTCCTTACGCTGAAGCTTTCTTT	CASSPYAEAFF
TRBV6-5	-	-	TRBJ2-3	TGTGCCAGCAGTTTAGTGGGGGCCACAGATACGCAGTATTTT	CASSLVGATDTQYF
TRBV30	-	-	TRBJ1-1	TGTGCCGGGAGGACACTGAACACTGAAGCTTTCTTT	CAGRTLNTEAFF
TRBV2	-	-	TRBJ1-1	TGTGCCGGCGGGGAGTTAGGGAACACTGAAGCTTTCTTT	CAGGELGNTEAFF
TRBV11-2	-	-	TRBJ2-7	TGTGCCAGCAGCTTACCCAGTGACGAGCAGTACTTC	CASSLPSDEQYF
TRBV6-6	-	-	TRBJ1-5	TGTGCCAGCAGTTACTCGAGGCCGGTGGAGCATCAGCCCCAGCATTTT	CASSYSRPVEHQPQHF
TRBV6-6	TRBD1	once	TRBJ2-5	TGTGCCAGCAGTTACCGGGACAGGGAACAAGAGACCCAGTACTTC	CASSYRDREQETQYF
TRBV9	-	-	TRBJ1-1	TGTGCCAGCAGCGTAGGAAAGGGAGGATTGACTGAAGCTTTCTTT	CASSVGKGGLTEAFF
TRBV19	-	-	TRBJ2-7	TGTGCCAGTAAAGGGGTGAGCTCCTACGAGCAGTACTTC	CASKGVSSYEQYF
TRBV7-9	-	-	TRBJ2-5	TGTGCCAGCAGCTTAGTAGGAGGGGGCGTCGCGGAGACCCAGTACTTC	CASSLVGGGVAETQYF
TRBV9	-	once	TRBJ1-1	TGTGCCAGCAGCCCCCTAAGCATGAACACTGAAGCTTTCTTT	CASSPLSMNTEAFF
TRBV10-3	-	-	TRBJ1-2	TGTGCCATCTCCCCCGATAACTATGGCTACACCTTC	CAISPDNYGYTF
TRBV13	-	-	TRBJ2-2	TGTGCCAGCAGCTTTCGCCGCGTGGTGCGGGTCACCGGGGAGCTGTTTTTT	CASSFRRVVRVTGELFF
TRBV5-6	TRBD1	few	TRBJ1-1	TGTGCCAGCAGCCCGCCGACAGGGGGCTTCACTGAAGCTTTCTTT	CASSPPTGGFTEAFF
TRBV6-4	-	-	TRBJ2-1	TGTGCCAGCAGTGACTCTTCGGGGGCCAACAATGAGCAGTTCTTC	CASSDSSGANNEQFF
TRBV4-1	-	-	TRBJ2-2	TGCGCCAGCAGCCAAGCGCAGGGCCCCACCGGGGAGCTGTTTTTT	CASSQAQGPTGELFF
TRBV2	-	once	TRBJ1-1	TGTGCCAGCACCCCCCCGTCTCGAACGGCAAATGATGAAGCTTTCTTT	CASTPPSRTANDEAFF
TRBV12-5	-	-	TRBJ1-2	TGTGCTAGTGGTTTGGTACAAGGACCTAGAAACTATGGCTACACCTTC	CASGLVQGPRNYGYTF
TRBV9	-	-	TRBJ1-5	TGTGCCAGCAGCGTAGGAGATGGGAATCAGCCCCAGCATTTT	CASSVGDGNQPQHF
TRBV7-9	TRBD2	-	TRBJ2-3	TGTGCCAGCAGCTTAACTGGCGGGGGAAACACAGATACGCAGTATTTT	CASSLTGGGNTDTQYF
TRBV6-5	TRBD2	-	TRBJ2-3	TGTGCCAGCGGGGGGACTAGTCAATTTGATACGCAGTATTTT	CASGGTSQFDTQYF
TRBV5-6	-	-	TRBJ2-7	TGTGCCAGCAGCCCGACAGACTCCTACGAGCAGTACTTC	CASSPTDSYEQYF
TRBV18	-	-	TRBJ1-4	TGTGCCAGCTCACCACAACCAGGGGCTAATGAAAAACTGTTTTTT	CASSPQPGANEKLFF
TRBV19	-	-	TRBJ1-5	TGTGCCAGTAGTATGGGTCGAAATCAGCCCCAGCATTTT	CASSMGRNQPQHF
TRBV28	TRBD1	-	TRBJ2-2	TGTGCCAGCGGGGGACAGGCGAACACCGGGGAGCTGTTTTTT	CASGGQANTGELFF
TRBV19	TRBD2	-	TRBJ2-3	TGTGCCAGTAGTATGGCCTGGCGGGGGGGCACAGATACGCAGTATTTT	CASSMAWRGGTDTQYF
TRBV9	-	once	TRBJ1-1	TGTGCCAGCAGCGGTGAACGGGGGCAGGACACTGAAGCTTTCTTT	CASSGERGQDTEAFF
TRBV5-1	-	-	TRBJ1-2	TGCGCCAGCAGCTCCGGGCAGCTGAACTATGGCTACACCTTC	CASSSGQLNYGYTF
TRBV11-1	-	-	TRBJ1-4	TGTGCCAGCAGCCTGGGGACGACGAATGAAAAACTGTTTTTT	CASSLGTTNEKLFF
TRBV27	-	medium-sized	TRBJ2-7	TGTGCCAGCAGTACAGGGTTTGCCTACGAGCAGTACTTC	CASSTGFAYEQYF
TRBV5-1	TRBD1	once	TRBJ1-1	TGCGCCAGCAGCTTGGGACAGGGGGATCCGAACACTGAAGCTTTCTTT	CASSLGQGDPNTEAFF
TRBV27	TRBD1	medium-sized	TRBJ1-5	TGTGCCAGCAGTCAACAACAGGGGGGGGCGGATCAGCCCCAGCATTTT	CASSQQQGGADQPQHF
TRBV4-1	TRBD1	once	TRBJ2-6	TGCGCCAGCAGCCAAGATTGGGGACAGGGAGGGCTTCCTGGGGCCAACGTCCTGACTTTC	CASSQDWGQGGLPGANVLTF
TRBV15	-	-	TRBJ1-3	TGTGCCACCAGCGCGGGGACGAGCTCTGGAAACACCATATATTTT	CATSAGTSSGNTIYF
TRBV4-1	-	-	TRBJ2-5	TGCGCCAGCAGCCAGGGGACCAGGACGGAGACCCAGTACTTC	CASSQGTRTETQYF
TRBV7-2	-	-	TRBJ1-2	TGTGCCAGCAGCAGTCCGAACTATGGCTACACCTTC	CASSSPNYGYTF
TRBV10-2	-	-	TRBJ2-7	TGCGCCAGCACCACCGGGACGGCGACCTACGAGCAGTACTTC	CASTTGTATYEQYF
TRBV7-9	-	-	TRBJ1-5	TGTGCCAGCAGCTTAGGGCAGACCAATCAGCCCCAGCATTTT	CASSLGQTNQPQHF
TRBV7-9	TRBD1	-	TRBJ1-2	TGTGCCAGCAGCCCGAGGGACAGGGGGCTGTATGGCTACACCTTC	CASSPRDRGLYGYTF
TRBV15	TRBD1	-	TRBJ1-1	TGTGCCACAAGAACGACAGGGCTGAGTACCACTGAAGCTTTCTTT	CATRTTGLSTTEAFF